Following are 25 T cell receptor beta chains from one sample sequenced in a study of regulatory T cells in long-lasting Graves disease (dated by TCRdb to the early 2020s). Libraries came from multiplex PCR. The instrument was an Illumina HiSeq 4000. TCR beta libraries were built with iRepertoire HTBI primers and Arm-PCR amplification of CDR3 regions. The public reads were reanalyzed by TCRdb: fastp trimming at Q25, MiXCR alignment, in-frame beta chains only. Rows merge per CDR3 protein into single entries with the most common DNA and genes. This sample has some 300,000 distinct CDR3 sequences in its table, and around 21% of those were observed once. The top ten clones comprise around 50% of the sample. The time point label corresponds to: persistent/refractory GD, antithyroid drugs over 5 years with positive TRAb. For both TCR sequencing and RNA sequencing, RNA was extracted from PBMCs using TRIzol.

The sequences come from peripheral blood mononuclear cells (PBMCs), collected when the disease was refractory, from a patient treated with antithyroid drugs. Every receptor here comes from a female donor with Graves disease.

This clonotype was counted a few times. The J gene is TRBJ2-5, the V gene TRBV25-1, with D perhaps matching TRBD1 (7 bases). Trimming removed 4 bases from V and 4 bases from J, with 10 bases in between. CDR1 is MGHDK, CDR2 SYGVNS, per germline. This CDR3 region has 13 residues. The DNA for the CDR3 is TGTGCCAGCAGTGGGAGGGGGCGAGAGACCCAGTACTTC. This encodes CASSGRGRETQYF.

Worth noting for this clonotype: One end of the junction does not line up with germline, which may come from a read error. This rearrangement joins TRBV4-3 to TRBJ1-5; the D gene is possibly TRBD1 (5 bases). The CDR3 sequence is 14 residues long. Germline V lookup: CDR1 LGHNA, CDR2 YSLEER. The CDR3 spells CTSSQDAGLQPQHF. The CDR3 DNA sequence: TGCACCAGCAGCCAAGATGCAGGGCTCCAGCCCCAGCATTTT.

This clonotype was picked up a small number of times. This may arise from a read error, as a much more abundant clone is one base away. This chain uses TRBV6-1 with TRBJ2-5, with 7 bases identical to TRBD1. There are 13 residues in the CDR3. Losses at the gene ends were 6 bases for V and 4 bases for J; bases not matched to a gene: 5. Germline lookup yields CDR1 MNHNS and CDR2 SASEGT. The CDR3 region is CASSRDRLETQYF. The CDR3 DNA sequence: TGTGCCAGCAGCCGGGACAGACTAGAGACCCAGTACTTC.

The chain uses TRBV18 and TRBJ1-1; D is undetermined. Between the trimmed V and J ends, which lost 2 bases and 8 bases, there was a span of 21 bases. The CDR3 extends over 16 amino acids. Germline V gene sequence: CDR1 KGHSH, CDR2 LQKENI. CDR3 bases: TGTGCCAGCTCACCAGGGCACCCTTCTGATGGTGGCGAAGCTTTCTTT. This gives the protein CASSPGHPSDGGEAFF.

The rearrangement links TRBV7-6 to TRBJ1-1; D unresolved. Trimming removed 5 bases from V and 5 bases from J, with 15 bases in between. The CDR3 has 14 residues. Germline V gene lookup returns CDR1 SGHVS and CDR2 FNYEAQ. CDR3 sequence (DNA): TGTGCCAGCAGCCCTGACTCGGTGTTTACTGAAGCTTTCTTT. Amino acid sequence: CASSPDSVFTEAFF.

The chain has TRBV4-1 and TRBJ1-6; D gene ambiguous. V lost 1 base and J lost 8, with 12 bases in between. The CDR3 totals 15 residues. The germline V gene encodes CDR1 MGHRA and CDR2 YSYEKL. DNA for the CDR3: TGCGCCAGCAGCCAAGTTCCCAGGTCTTATTCACCCCTCCACTTT. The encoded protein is CASSQVPRSYSPLHF.

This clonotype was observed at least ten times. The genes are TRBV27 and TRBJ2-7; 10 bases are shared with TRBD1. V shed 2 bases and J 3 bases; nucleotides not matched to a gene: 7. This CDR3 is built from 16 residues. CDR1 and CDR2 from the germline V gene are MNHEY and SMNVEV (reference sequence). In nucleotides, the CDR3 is TGTGCCAGCAGTTTAGGGGGCGGGACAGGGGTCTACGAGCAGTACTTC. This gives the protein CASSLGGGTGVYEQYF.

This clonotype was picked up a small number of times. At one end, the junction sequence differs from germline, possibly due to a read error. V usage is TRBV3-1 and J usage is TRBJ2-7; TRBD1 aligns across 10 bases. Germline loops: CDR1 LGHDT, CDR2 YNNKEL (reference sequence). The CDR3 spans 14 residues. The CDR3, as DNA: TGTGCCAACAGCGCCGGGACAGGGGATTACGAGCAGTACTTC. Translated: CANSAGTGDYEQYF.

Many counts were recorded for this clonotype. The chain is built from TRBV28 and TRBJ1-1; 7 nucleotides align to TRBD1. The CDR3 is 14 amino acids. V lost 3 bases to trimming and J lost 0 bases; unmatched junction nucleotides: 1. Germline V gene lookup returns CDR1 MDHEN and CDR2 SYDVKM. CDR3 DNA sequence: TGTGCCAGCAGTTTCGACAGGGTGAACACTGAAGCTTTCTTT. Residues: CASSFDRVNTEAFF.

DNA of the CDR3: TGTGCCATCAGTGGTGGGCCAGGAGGGGTGAACACTGAAGCTTTCTTT. Protein: CAISGGPGGVNTEAFF. V is TRBV10-3 and J is TRBJ1-1; the D gene is possibly TRBD1 (5 bases). V was pared by 4 bases and J by 0 bases, with 15 bases between. Germline V gene lookup returns CDR1 ENHRY and CDR2 SYGVKD. The CDR3 totals 16 residues.

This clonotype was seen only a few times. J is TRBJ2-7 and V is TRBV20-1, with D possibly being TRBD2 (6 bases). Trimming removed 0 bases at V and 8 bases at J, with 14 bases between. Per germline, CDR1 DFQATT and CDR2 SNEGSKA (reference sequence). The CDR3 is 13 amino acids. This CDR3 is CSARDGVAEQQYF. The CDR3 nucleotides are TGCAGTGCTAGAGACGGAGTAGCGGAGCAGCAGTACTTC.

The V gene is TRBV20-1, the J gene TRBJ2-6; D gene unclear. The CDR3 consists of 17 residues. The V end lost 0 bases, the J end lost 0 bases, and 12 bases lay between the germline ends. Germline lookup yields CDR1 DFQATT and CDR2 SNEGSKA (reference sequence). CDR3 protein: CSARDANSYSGANVLTF. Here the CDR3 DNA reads TGCAGTGCTAGAGACGCCAACTCTTACTCTGGGGCCAACGTCCTGACTTTC.

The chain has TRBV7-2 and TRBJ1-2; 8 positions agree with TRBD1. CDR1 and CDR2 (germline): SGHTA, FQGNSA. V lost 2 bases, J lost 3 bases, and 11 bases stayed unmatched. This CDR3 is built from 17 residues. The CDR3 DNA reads TGTGCCAGCAGCTTATATCCCACAGGGGGGAGGGACTATGGCTACACCTTC. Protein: CASSLYPTGGRDYGYTF.

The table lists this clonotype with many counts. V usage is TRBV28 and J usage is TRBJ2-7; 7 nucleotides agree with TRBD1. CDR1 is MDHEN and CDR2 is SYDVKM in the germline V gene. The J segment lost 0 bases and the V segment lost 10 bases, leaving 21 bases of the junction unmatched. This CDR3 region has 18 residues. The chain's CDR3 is CANKEGWLKGASSYEQYF. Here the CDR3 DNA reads TGTGCCAACAAAGAGGGCTGGCTTAAGGGGGCGAGCTCCTACGAGCAGTACTTC.

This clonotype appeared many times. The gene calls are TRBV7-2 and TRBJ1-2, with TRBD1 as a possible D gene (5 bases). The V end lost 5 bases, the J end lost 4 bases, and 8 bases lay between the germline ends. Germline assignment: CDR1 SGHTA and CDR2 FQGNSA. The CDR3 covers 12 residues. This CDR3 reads CASSRDGYGYTF. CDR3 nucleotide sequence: TGTGCCAGCAGCAGGGACGGCTATGGCTACACCTTC.

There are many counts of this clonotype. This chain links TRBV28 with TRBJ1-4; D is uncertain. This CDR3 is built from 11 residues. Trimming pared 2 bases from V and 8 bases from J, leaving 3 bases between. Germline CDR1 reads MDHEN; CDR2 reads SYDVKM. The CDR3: CASSLTEKLFF. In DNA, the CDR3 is TGTGCCAGCAGTTTAACGGAAAAACTGTTTTTT.

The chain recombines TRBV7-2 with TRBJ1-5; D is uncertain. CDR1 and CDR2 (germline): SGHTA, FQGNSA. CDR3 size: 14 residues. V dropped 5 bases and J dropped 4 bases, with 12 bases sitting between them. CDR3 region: CASSKDGANQPQHF. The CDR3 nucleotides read TGTGCCAGCAGCAAAGACGGTGCAAATCAGCCCCAGCATTTT.

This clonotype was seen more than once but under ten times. CDR3 loop: CASIRKRTGDGYTF. The CDR3 bases are TGTGCCAGCATTCGAAAAAGGACAGGGGATGGCTACACCTTC. This chain joins TRBV6-1 and TRBJ1-2; the match to TRBD1 covers 9 bases. Trimming cost V 7 bases and J 6 bases; bases outside gene matches: 9. There are 14 residues in the CDR3. Germline V lookup: CDR1 MNHNS, CDR2 SASEGT.

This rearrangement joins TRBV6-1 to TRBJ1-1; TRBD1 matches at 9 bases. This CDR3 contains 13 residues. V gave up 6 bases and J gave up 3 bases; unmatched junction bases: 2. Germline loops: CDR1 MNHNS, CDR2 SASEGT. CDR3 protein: CASRRQGDTEAFF. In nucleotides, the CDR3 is TGTGCCAGCAGAAGACAGGGGGACACTGAAGCTTTCTTT.

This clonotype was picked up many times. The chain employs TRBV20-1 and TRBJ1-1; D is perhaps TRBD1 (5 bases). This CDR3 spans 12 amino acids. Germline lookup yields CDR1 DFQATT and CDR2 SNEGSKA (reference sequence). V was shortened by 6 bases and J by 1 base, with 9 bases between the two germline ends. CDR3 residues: CSARTTNTEAFF. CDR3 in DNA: TGCAGTGCCCGGACAACGAACACTGAAGCTTTCTTT.

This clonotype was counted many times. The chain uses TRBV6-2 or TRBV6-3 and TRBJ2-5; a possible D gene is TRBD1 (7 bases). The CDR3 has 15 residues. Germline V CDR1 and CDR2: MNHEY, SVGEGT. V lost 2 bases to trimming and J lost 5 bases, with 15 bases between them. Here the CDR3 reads CASSYAGPGGETQYF. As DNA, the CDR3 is TGTGCCAGCAGTTACGCTGGGCCAGGGGGGGAGACCCAGTACTTC.

This chain's CDR3 is CASSQDFQGQGPYEQYF. CDR3 bases: TGTGCCAGCAGCCAAGATTTCCAGGGACAGGGCCCCTACGAGCAGTACTTC. The rearrangement links TRBV4-2 to TRBJ2-7; 9 nucleotides line up with TRBD1. This CDR3 contains 17 residues. Trimming at V came to 0 bases and at J to 2 bases, leaving 8 bases not matched to a gene. The germline CDR1 and CDR2 sequences are LGHNA and YNFKEQ.

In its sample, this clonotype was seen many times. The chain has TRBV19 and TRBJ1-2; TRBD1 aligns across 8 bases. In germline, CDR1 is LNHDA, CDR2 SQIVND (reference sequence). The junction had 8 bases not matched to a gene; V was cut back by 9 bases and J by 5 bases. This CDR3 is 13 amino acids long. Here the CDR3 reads CASVGTGLYGYTF. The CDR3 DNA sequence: TGTGCCAGCGTCGGGACAGGTCTGTATGGCTACACCTTC.

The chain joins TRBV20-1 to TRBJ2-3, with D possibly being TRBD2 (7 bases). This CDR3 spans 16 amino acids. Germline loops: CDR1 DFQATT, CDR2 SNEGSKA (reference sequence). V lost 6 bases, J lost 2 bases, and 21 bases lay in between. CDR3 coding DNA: TGCAGTGCCCCTCGCGTCCGGGGGGCAGTCACAGATACGCAGTATTTT. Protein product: CSAPRVRGAVTDTQYF.

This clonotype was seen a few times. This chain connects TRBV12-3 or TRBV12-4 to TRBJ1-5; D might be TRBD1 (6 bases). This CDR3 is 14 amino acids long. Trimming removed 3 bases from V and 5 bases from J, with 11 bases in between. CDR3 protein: CASSLTGGDQPQHF. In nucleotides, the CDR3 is TGTGCCAGCAGTTTGACAGGCGGCGATCAGCCCCAGCATTTT.